This TCR beta chain stems from a study of blood T cell repertoires in COVID-19. TCRdb's table, derived via immunoSEQ multiplex PCR, lists solely in-frame clones and lacks some. Found here are 150,000 to 200,000 clones, about 88% of them singletons; the top ten hold roughly 24%. The V end lost 8 bases, the J end lost 4 bases, and 28 bases lay between the germline ends. This CDR3 has 18 residues. The germline CDR1 and CDR2 sequences are MDHEN and SYDVKM. This clonotype was obtained from a woman between 40 and 55 years old in a cohort exposed to, infected with or recovered from COVID-19 (not recorded which). The sequencing input was PBMCs or T cells enriched from blood (not recorded which). V gene TRBV28 combines with J gene TRBJ2-3, with D perhaps TRBD2 (6 bases). The CDR3, as DNA: TGTGCCAGCCGGTCACCTGCCAGAGTGGGCGGGACTTCAGATACGCAGTATTTT. It specifies CASRSPARVGGTSDTQYF.